Listed below are T cell receptor beta chains from one sample, sequenced in a study of neurological immune-mediated disorders. TCRdb processed the 5' RACE reads anew with MiXCR; each CDR3 protein has one entry. This table has 25,000 to 35,000 distinct CDR3 sequences, around 1.5% appearing once. Sequencing was performed on PBMCs. The receptors were sampled from a woman in her twenties or thirties with multiple sclerosis. Each CDR3 is given with its conserved first and last residue. A D gene is named only where the DNA matches it firmly. Clone sizes are shown as once, few, many or a size class.

D gene,V gene,J gene,clone size,CDR3 protein,CDR3 DNA
-,TRBV12-3/TRBV12-4,TRBJ2-7,many,CASSTGSIGTYEQYF,TGTGCCAGCAGTACCGGTAGCATTGGGACCTACGAGCAGTACTTC
-,TRBV6-2/TRBV6-3,TRBJ1-1,many,CASSWTRNTEAFF,TGTGCCAGCAGTTGGACACGGAACACTGAAGCTTTCTTT
-,TRBV7-9,TRBJ1-2,many,CASSSAAHLPVNYGYTF,TGTGCCAGCAGCTCCGCCGCTCACCTACCCGTTAACTATGGCTACACCTTC
TRBD2,TRBV5-1,TRBJ2-3,many,CASSPGLAGDTQYF,TGCGCCAGCAGCCCGGGACTAGCGGGAGATACGCAGTATTTT
TRBD1,TRBV20-1,TRBJ1-5,many,CSAPTGGRDQPQHF,TGCAGTGCTCCGACAGGGGGCCGAGATCAGCCCCAGCATTTT
-,TRBV9,TRBJ2-3,many,CASTPVGDTQYF,TGTGCCAGCACGCCCGTGGGGGATACGCAGTATTTT
-,TRBV11-2,TRBJ2-7,many,CASSVGDEQYF,TGTGCCAGCAGCGTCGGTGACGAGCAGTACTTC
TRBD2,TRBV9,TRBJ2-2,many,CASSVELAGGPAGELFF,TGTGCCAGCAGCGTAGAACTAGCGGGGGGGCCGGCCGGGGAGCTGTTTTTT
TRBD2,TRBV12-3/TRBV12-4,TRBJ2-7,many,CASRLAGKNYEQYF,TGTGCCAGCAGACTAGCGGGGAAGAATTACGAGCAGTACTTC
TRBD2,TRBV9,TRBJ2-1,many,CASSVAGGGYNEQFF,TGTGCCAGCAGCGTAGCCGGGGGGGGGTACAATGAGCAGTTCTTC
-,TRBV4-1,TRBJ2-3,many,CASSQDLDNTDTQYF,TGCGCCAGCAGCCAAGATCTGGACAACACAGATACGCAGTATTTT
-,TRBV29-1,TRBJ2-5,many,CSVSQGLETQYF,TGCAGCGTTTCACAGGGTTTGGAGACCCAGTACTTC
-,TRBV7-9,TRBJ1-2,few,CASSFFGALGYTF,TGTGCCAGCAGCTTTTTCGGGGCTCTTGGCTACACCTTC
TRBD1,TRBV28,TRBJ2-5,many,CASRSGGSKTQYF,TGTGCCAGCAGATCAGGGGGATCGAAGACCCAGTACTTC
-,TRBV5-1,TRBJ2-1,many,CASSSHNEQFF,TGCGCCAGCAGCAGTCACAATGAGCAGTTCTTC
TRBD2,TRBV7-9,TRBJ2-5,many,CASALAGIQETQYF,TGTGCCAGCGCGCTAGCGGGGATTCAAGAGACCCAGTACTTC
TRBD1,TRBV27,TRBJ1-5,many,CASSYTGVDQPQHF,TGTGCCAGCAGCTATACAGGGGTTGATCAGCCCCAGCATTTT
TRBD1,TRBV29-1,TRBJ2-6,many,CSVRQGEVGANVLTF,TGCAGCGTTCGACAGGGTGAAGTTGGGGCCAACGTCCTGACTTTC
-,TRBV5-1,TRBJ2-5,many,CASSLGVQETQYF,TGCGCCAGCAGCTTAGGGGTCCAAGAGACCCAGTACTTC
TRBD2,TRBV4-2,TRBJ2-3,many,CASSQGGLAPTDTQYF,TGTGCCAGCAGCCAAGGCGGACTAGCACCCACAGATACGCAGTATTTT
-,TRBV7-2,TRBJ2-2,many,CASSQSGLANTGELFF,TGTGCCAGCAGCCAAAGCGGGCTCGCGAACACCGGGGAGCTGTTTTTT
-,TRBV20-1,TRBJ1-1,many,CSAIMGGYNTEAFF,TGCAGTGCCATCATGGGGGGCTACAACACTGAAGCTTTCTTT
-,TRBV12-3/TRBV12-4,TRBJ2-2,many,CASKGRHILTGELFF,TGTGCCAGCAAGGGACGGCACATCCTCACCGGGGAGCTGTTTTTT
-,TRBV18,TRBJ2-7,few,CASSPTSPLHEQYF,TGTGCCAGCTCACCAACGAGTCCCCTTCACGAGCAGTACTTC
-,TRBV7-2,TRBJ2-1,many,CASSPDSHYNEQFF,TGTGCCAGCAGCCCGGACAGCCATTACAATGAGCAGTTCTTC
-,TRBV5-5,TRBJ2-1,many,CASSLGPANEQFF,TGTGCCAGCAGCTTGGGACCAGCCAATGAGCAGTTCTTC
-,TRBV7-8,TRBJ2-6,many,CASNWGRMSSGANVLTF,TGTGCCAGCAATTGGGGGAGGATGAGCTCTGGGGCCAACGTCCTGACTTTC
TRBD2,TRBV20-1,TRBJ2-3,many,CSARDLAGGPDTQYF,TGCAGTGCTAGAGATCTAGCGGGGGGGCCAGATACGCAGTATTTT
-,TRBV27,TRBJ1-1,many,CASSAAGVSTEAFF,TGTGCCAGCAGTGCCGCGGGTGTAAGTACTGAAGCTTTCTTT
TRBD2,TRBV4-1,TRBJ2-4,medium-sized,CASSQDPPVAGAKNIQYF,TGCGCCAGCAGCCAAGATCCTCCGGTAGCGGGGGCCAAAAACATTCAGTACTTC
-,TRBV20-1,TRBJ2-7,many,CSATQTNSYEQYF,TGCAGTGCTACTCAGACAAATTCCTACGAGCAGTACTTC
TRBD1,TRBV4-1,TRBJ2-7,many,CASSKETGGYEQYF,TGCGCCAGCAGCAAGGAGACAGGGGGCTACGAGCAGTACTTC
-,TRBV12-3/TRBV12-4,TRBJ2-3,many,CASSFEAGGTDTQYF,TGTGCCAGCAGTTTCGAGGCAGGGGGCACAGATACGCAGTATTTT
TRBD2,TRBV5-6,TRBJ2-7,many,CASSLPGEGYEQYF,TGTGCCAGCAGCTTGCCCGGGGAGGGCTACGAGCAGTACTTC
-,TRBV20-1,TRBJ1-1,many,CSASHRALGSEAFF,TGCAGTGCTAGCCACAGGGCCCTAGGGTCTGAAGCTTTCTTT
TRBD1,TRBV20-1,TRBJ1-1,many,CSARDQGGQFQNTEAFF,TGCAGTGCTAGAGACCAGGGGGGACAGTTTCAAAACACTGAAGCTTTCTTT
-,TRBV3-1,TRBJ1-5,many,CASSQVSGSGNQPQHF,TGTGCCAGCAGCCAAGTGTCCGGGTCCGGCAATCAGCCCCAGCATTTT
-,TRBV10-3,TRBJ1-6,many,CAIRRDSDSPLHF,TGTGCCATCAGGAGGGACTCGGATTCACCCCTCCACTTT
TRBD1,TRBV5-5,TRBJ2-7,many,CASNPNRDRLYEQYF,TGTGCCAGCAACCCGAACCGGGACAGACTATACGAGCAGTACTTC
TRBD2,TRBV6-2/TRBV6-3,TRBJ2-7,many,CASSSRTSGGNEQYF,TGTGCCAGCAGTTCCCGGACTAGCGGGGGAAACGAGCAGTACTTC
TRBD2,TRBV20-1,TRBJ2-3,many,CSATGRVEFTDTQYF,TGCAGTGCCACCGGGAGGGTTGAGTTCACAGATACGCAGTATTTT
-,TRBV3-1,TRBJ2-1,many,CASSHTSPHNEQFF,TGTGCCAGCAGCCATACTAGCCCACACAATGAGCAGTTCTTC
TRBD1,TRBV18,TRBJ2-7,many,CASSTAGTAFEQYF,TGTGCCAGCTCAACGGCCGGGACAGCGTTCGAGCAGTACTTC
TRBD1,TRBV20-1,TRBJ1-6,many,CSAGGDRENSPLHF,TGCAGTGCGGGGGGAGACAGGGAAAATTCACCCCTCCACTTT
-,TRBV7-6,TRBJ2-7,many,CASSLGVQVYEQYF,TGTGCCAGCAGCTTAGGTGTACAGGTCTACGAGCAGTACTTC
-,TRBV5-1,TRBJ2-1,many,CASSLARRKDNEQFF,TGCGCCAGCAGCTTGGCGAGAAGGAAGGACAATGAGCAGTTCTTC
-,TRBV4-3,TRBJ2-7,many,CASSQGSGSGDEQYF,TGCGCCAGCAGCCAAGGAAGTGGCTCAGGCGACGAGCAGTACTTC
-,TRBV6-1,TRBJ1-3,many,CASSPAFSGNTIYF,TGTGCCAGCAGTCCGGCCTTCTCTGGAAACACCATATATTTT
TRBD1,TRBV6-6,TRBJ1-1,many,CATGQGRAEAFF,TGTGCCACTGGACAGGGGAGAGCTGAAGCTTTCTTT
TRBD2,TRBV20-1,TRBJ2-3,many,CSAGGGADTQYF,TGCAGTGCAGGCGGGGGGGCGGATACGCAGTATTTT